This TCR beta chain is drawn from a study of CD8 T cells in Susac syndrome. This clonotype was found once. V was shortened by 7 bases and J by 5 bases, with 10 bases between the two germline ends. The V gene's germline CDR1 is MNHNS and CDR2 SASEGT. The CDR3 sequence is 12 residues long. The authors reverse transcribed roughly 0.5 to 1 ug RNA with random hexamers. TCR beta CDR3 was amplified by immunoSEQ multiplex PCR. This amplification extended across 54 Vbeta and 13 Jbeta segments. TCRdb independently ran MiXCR on the immunoSEQ multiplex PCR reads; one entry per CDR3 protein. The sample records around 170,000 distinct CDR3 sequences, under 95% being singletons.

This rearrangement joins TRBV6-1 to TRBJ2-3; D is perhaps TRBD1 (5 bases). The TCR sequence derives from a human donor in good health. What was sequenced was CD4+ T cells from PBMCs. The CDR3 region has the DNA TGTGCCAGCAAAGGGGATGGAGATACGCAGTATTTT. Residues: CASKGDGDTQYF.